This T cell receptor (beta chain) appears in the sequencing data of a study of cytotoxic CD8 clonotypes in ibrutinib-treated CLL. For the study at large: The patient breakdown showed fewer than 12 relapsed/refractory and some 14 treatment-naive cases, with 17 IGHV unmutated. Overall, around 25 responses were partial and 2 complete; following median roughly 68 months, roughly 15 patients stayed remitted and approximately 12 progressed.

Sequencing was designed to attain a depth spanning 1 in 200,000 to 1 in 1 million T cells. The protocol was immunoSEQ multiplex PCR, while the TCRdb copy is restricted to in-frame clones and leaves out a portion. The table includes roughly 200,000 clones, more than 65% detected once. CDR1 and CDR2 from the germline V gene are GTSNPN and SVGIG (reference sequence). The CDR3 is 14 residues long. The V gene end was trimmed by 5 bases and the J gene end by 0 bases; junction bases not matched to a gene: 6. With respect to this clone: Its antigen is still unknown.

Broader study findings: Clonality climbed at ibrutinib response, then dropped toward baseline at progression.

The receptor was derived from a human donor with chronic lymphocytic leukemia. V and J are TRBV30 and TRBJ1-1; 7 nucleotides match TRBD1. This material consisted of PBMCs, taken after 12 months of ibrutinib treatment. The CDR3 bases are TGTGCCTGGGTACAGGGGTCTTTGAACACTGAAGCTTTCTTT. It codes for CAWVQGSLNTEAFF.